This entry lists 5 T cell receptor beta chains sequenced from one sample in a study of blood T cell repertoires in COVID-19. Sequencing was performed with immunoSEQ multiplex PCR; in TCRdb, only in-frame clones are kept and a portion is missing. The sample lists about 140,000 clones; approximately 83% were seen once. The sample comprised peripheral blood. These receptors originate from a human donor in a cohort sampled during active COVID-19.

This clone was recorded a few times. This sequence joins TRBV5-8 and TRBJ1-5; 9 nucleotides match TRBD1. This CDR3 contains 13 residues. V lost 3 bases and J lost 6; bases outside the gene matches: 1. Germline CDR1 SGHTS, CDR2 YDEGEE. CDR3 sequence reads: CASSWTGVQPQHF. The CDR3 coding sequence is TGTGCCAGCAGCTGGACAGGGGTTCAGCCCCAGCATTTT.

J is TRBJ1-4 and V is TRBV6-5, with D possibly being TRBD1 (6 bases). From germline, CDR1 is MNHEY and CDR2 SVGAGI. CDR3 length: 15 residues. Trimming took 6 bases from V and 3 from J, leaving 14 bases between them. CDR3 in amino acids: CASRRSPGANEKLFF. The CDR3 DNA sequence: TGTGCCAGCAGGAGGTCGCCAGGGGCTAATGAAAAACTGTTTTTT.

The chain recombines TRBV28 with TRBJ1-3; 8 nucleotides align to TRBD1. The CDR3 covers 12 residues. The germline V gene has CDR1 MDHEN and CDR2 SYDVKM. Trimming cost V 10 bases and J 4 bases; bases outside gene matches: 3. The CDR3 spells CAIRTGGNTIYF. The CDR3 region has the DNA TGTGCCATTAGGACAGGGGGAAACACCATATATTTT.

This clone was seen more than once but under ten times. The CDR3, as DNA: TGTGCCAGCAGCCGTTCACAGGGGGATGATAATTCACCCCTCCACTTT. Protein sequence: CASSRSQGDDNSPLHF. This chain uses TRBV4-2 with TRBJ1-6, with 8 bases identical to TRBD1. The length of the CDR3 is 16 residues. Unmatched junction bases numbered 7, after V lost 4 bases and J lost 5 bases. Germline CDR1 and CDR2: LGHNA and YNFKEQ.

V is TRBV7-9 and J is TRBJ1-2; D not resolved. Germline CDR1 reads SEHNR; CDR2 reads FQNEAQ (reference sequence). Trimming removed 6 bases from V and 7 bases from J, with 6 bases in between. The CDR3 is 10 residues long. CDR3 amino acids: CASSPRGYTF. The CDR3 DNA sequence: TGTGCCAGCAGTCCTCGTGGCTACACCTTC.